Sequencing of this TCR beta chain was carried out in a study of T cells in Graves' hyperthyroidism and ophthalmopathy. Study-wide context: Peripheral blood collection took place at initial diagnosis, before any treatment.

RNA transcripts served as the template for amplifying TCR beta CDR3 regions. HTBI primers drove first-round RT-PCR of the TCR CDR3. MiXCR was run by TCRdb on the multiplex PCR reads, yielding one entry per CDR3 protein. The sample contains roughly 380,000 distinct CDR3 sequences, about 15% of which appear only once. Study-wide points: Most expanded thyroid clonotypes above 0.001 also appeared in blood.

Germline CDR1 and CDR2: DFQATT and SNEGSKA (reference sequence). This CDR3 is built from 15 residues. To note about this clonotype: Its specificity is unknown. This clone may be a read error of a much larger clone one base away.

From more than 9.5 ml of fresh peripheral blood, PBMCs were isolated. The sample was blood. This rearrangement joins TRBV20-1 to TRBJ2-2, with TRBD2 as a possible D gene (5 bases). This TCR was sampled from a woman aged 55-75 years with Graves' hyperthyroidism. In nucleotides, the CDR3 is TGCAGTGCTAGAGGGCCGATACCGAACACCGGGAAGCTGTTTTTT. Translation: CSARGPIPNTGKLFF.